What follows describes a single T cell receptor beta chain. Germline lookup yields CDR1 MDHEN and CDR2 SYDVKM. This CDR3 is 14 amino acids long. V was clipped by 6 bases and J by 5 bases, with 14 bases between them. The data belong to a study of T cell responses to AZD1222 COVID-19 vaccine. Profiled with immunoSEQ multiplex PCR; TCRdb holds only in-frame clones, not every one. The table records over 130,000 clones, 90% to 95% of them present only once. This chain uses TRBV28 with TRBJ1-5; no clear D gene. The sample was peripheral blood, taken 28 days after the second AZD1222 dose. The source of this sequence is an adult who received the AZD1222 COVID-19 vaccine. CDR3 loop: CASRPSVLYQPQHF. In DNA, the CDR3 is TGTGCCAGCAGGCCATCTGTCCTATATCAGCCCCAGCATTTT. Filled out from reference TRBV28 and TRBJ1-5, the complete variable domain reads DVKVTQSSRYLVKRTGEKVFLECVQDMDHENMFWYRQDPGLGLRLIYFSYDVKMKEKGDIPEGYSVSREKKERFSLILESASTNQTSMYLCASRPSVLYQPQHFGDGTRLSIL.